Each of the 17 T cell receptor beta chains below was sequenced from the same sample in a study of PD-1 blockade in mismatch repair-deficient tumors. Some clones are missing from TCRdb's copy, which holds only in-frame ones; the method was immunoSEQ multiplex PCR. The table includes about 68,000 clones, 70% to 85% detected once. Sequencing was performed on peripheral blood, taken 2 weeks after starting pembrolizumab. Every receptor here comes from an adult with mismatch repair-deficient cancer.

V is TRBV7-9 and J is TRBJ1-2; TRBD1 matches 7 bases. The CDR3 runs 15 residues. The V gene's germline CDR1 is SEHNR and CDR2 FQNEAQ (reference sequence). V lost 1 base and J lost 8; bases outside the gene matches: 10. The CDR3, as DNA: TGTGCCAGCAGCTTAGGAGCAGGGGGGCGTTGGGGCTACACCTTC. It is translated as CASSLGAGGRWGYTF.

The chain recombines TRBV14 with TRBJ2-7; TRBD1 is a possible D gene (6 bases). This CDR3 is 15 amino acids long. CDR1 SGHDN and CDR2 FVKESK come from the germline V gene. Trimming pared 2 bases from V and 4 bases from J, leaving 15 bases between. CDR3 protein: CASSQHLGGSYEQYF. The CDR3 DNA sequence: TGTGCCAGCAGCCAACATCTTGGGGGCTCGTACGAGCAGTACTTC.

The CDR3 bases are TGCGCCAGCAGTGTGAGGCTAGCGGGAGAAATGGAGCAGTACTTC. Its translation: CASSVRLAGEMEQYF. This chain uses TRBV10-2 with TRBJ2-7, with 10 bases matching TRBD2. Germline lookup yields CDR1 WSHSY and CDR2 SAAADI. The CDR3 totals 15 residues. V dropped 4 bases and J dropped 7; count of bases not matched to a gene: 10.

This chain uses TRBV11-2 with TRBJ1-1, with no clear D. V dropped 3 bases and J dropped 5 bases, with 10 bases sitting between them. Germline V gene lookup returns CDR1 SGHAT and CDR2 FQNNGV. This CDR3 spans 13 amino acids. The CDR3 nucleotides are TGTGCCAGCAGCTTTAATGGGAGGACTGAAGCTTTCTTT. Protein product: CASSFNGRTEAFF.

V gene TRBV29-1 combines with J gene TRBJ2-2; 7 nucleotides line up with TRBD2. Trimming removed 5 bases from V and 3 bases from J; junction bases left unmatched: 9. Germline CDR1 is SQVTM and CDR2 is ANQGSEA. The CDR3 has 15 residues. The CDR3 bases are TGCAGCGTTTCGAGCGGGACTTGGGACACCGGGGAGCTGTTTTTT. Its translation is CSVSSGTWDTGELFF.

V is TRBV7-9 and J is TRBJ2-7; D not resolved. V was cut by 2 bases and J by 7 bases, with 15 bases left in between. The CDR3 covers 14 residues. In germline, CDR1 is SEHNR, CDR2 FQNEAQ (reference sequence). The CDR3 sequence is CASSLNPAQLEQYF. The CDR3 bases are TGTGCCAGCAGCTTAAACCCCGCCCAGTTAGAGCAGTACTTC.

This clone was detected only once. In DNA, the CDR3 is TGTGCCAGCAGCTTGAGACCGGGCACCTACGAGCAGTACTTC. Translating it yields CASSLRPGTYEQYF. The rearrangement joins TRBV11-2 to TRBJ2-5; D ambiguous. The DNA end lines up better with TRBJ2-7; the J call may be wrong. Germline values: CDR1 SGHAT, CDR2 FQNNGV. The CDR3 consists of 14 residues.

The chain carries TRBV7-2 and TRBJ2-7, with TRBD1 identical over 9 bases. J was trimmed by 6 bases and V by 5 bases; bases with no gene match: 11. The V gene's germline CDR1 is SGHTA and CDR2 FQGNSA. The CDR3 has 15 residues. The CDR3 nucleotides read TGTGCCAGCAGCCCCTATACCGGGACAGGGAGCGAGCAGTACTTC. Protein product: CASSPYTGTGSEQYF.

V is TRBV5-6 and J is TRBJ2-5; D may be TRBD1 or TRBD2 (5 bases each). Germline V lookup: CDR1 SGHDT, CDR2 YYEEEE. This CDR3 spans 15 amino acids. Between the trimmed V and J ends, which lost 4 bases and 1 base, there was a span of 14 bases. As DNA, the CDR3 is TGTGCCAGCAGCCCAATGGGGACGGGCCAAGAGACCCAGTACTTC. This translates into CASSPMGTGQETQYF.

Here the CDR3 reads CASSLMGLGNEAFF. DNA for the CDR3: TGTGCCAGTAGTCTAATGGGCTTGGGCAATGAAGCTTTCTTT. The V gene is TRBV19, the J gene TRBJ1-1; D uncertain. Trimming shortened V by 5 bases and J by 7 bases, and 17 bases separated the two germline ends. Looked up from germline, CDR1 is LNHDA and CDR2 is SQIVND (reference sequence). The CDR3 has 14 amino acids.

V is TRBV18 and J is TRBJ2-5; TRBD1 might be the D (6 bases). With 1 base removed from V and 5 bases from J, the gap between germline ends came to 11 bases. The CDR3 length is 14 residues. Germline lookup yields CDR1 KGHSH and CDR2 LQKENI. The CDR3: CASSPQTGGETQYF. The DNA of the CDR3 is TGTGCCAGCTCACCACAGACAGGCGGGGAGACCCAGTACTTC.

The chain is built from TRBV9 and TRBJ2-1; TRBD1 matches 8 bases. Germline trimming cut 4 bases from V and 0 bases from J; bases unmatched to any gene: 3. CDR1 SGDLS and CDR2 YYNGEE come from the germline V gene. This CDR3 comprises 15 residues. The CDR3 loop reads CASSRGQGSYNEQFF. The CDR3 DNA reads as TGTGCCAGCAGCCGTGGACAGGGCTCCTACAATGAGCAGTTCTTC.

The CDR3 DNA is TGCGCCAGCAGCCAAGTAGAGGGACTAGCGGGACAGGCCACCGGGGAGCTGTTTTTT. Translated, it gives CASSQVEGLAGQATGELFF. The rearrangement uses TRBV4-1 and TRBJ2-2; 13 nucleotides agree with TRBD2. The germline V gene has CDR1 MGHRA and CDR2 YSYEKL. With 1 base clipped from V and 4 bases from J, the junction kept 9 bases outside the gene matches. The length of the CDR3 is 19 residues.

This sequence joins TRBV6-5 and TRBJ2-2; D remains ambiguous. Between the trimmed V and J ends, which lost 0 bases and 4 bases, there was a span of 9 bases. The CDR3 length is 15 residues. Germline assignment: CDR1 MNHEY and CDR2 SVGAGI. The CDR3 DNA reads TGTGCCAGCAGTTACTCGAGGCTTATCACCGGGGAGCTGTTTTTT. As protein: CASSYSRLITGELFF.

The chain uses TRBV19 and TRBJ1-5, with D possibly matching TRBD1 (6 bases). V was trimmed by 7 bases and J by 3 bases, leaving 16 bases between them. CDR3 length: 15 amino acids. From germline, CDR1 is LNHDA and CDR2 SQIVND (reference sequence). CDR3 coding DNA: TGTGCCAGTACCCCGATAGACAGGAACAATCAGCCCCAGCATTTT. Its protein is CASTPIDRNNQPQHF.

The chain joins TRBV30 to TRBJ1-1; D may be TRBD1 (5 bases). The germline V and J ends were trimmed by 4 bases and 8 bases, with 11 bases remaining between them. The CDR3 loop spans 11 amino acids. Per the germline V gene, CDR1 is GTSNPN and CDR2 is SVGIG (reference sequence). The CDR3 region has the DNA TGTGCCTGGAATATAGGGACCGAAGCTTTCTTT. It specifies CAWNIGTEAFF.

V and J are TRBV5-6 and TRBJ2-5; TRBD1 agrees at 8 bases. The germline V gene has CDR1 SGHDT and CDR2 YYEEEE. CDR3 length: 14 residues. V trimming: 4 bases; J trimming: 5 bases; junction bases outside the gene matches: 7. DNA for the CDR3: TGTGCCAGCAGCGTCAGGGGGCGCGGGGAGACCCAGTACTTC. The encoded protein is CASSVRGRGETQYF.